Below, one T cell receptor beta chain is given with its context. The target antigen is unknown. Clones were sequenced by immunoSEQ multiplex PCR, and TCRdb holds only the in-frame ones, with some missing. The table has 65,000 to 80,000 clones, 85% seen once; the top ten hold approximately 0.68%. Blood sampling was done at baseline, cycle 4 day 1, and cycle 7 day 1. Trimming pared 4 bases from V and 2 bases from J, leaving 11 bases between. Germline values: CDR1 MNHEY, CDR2 SVGAGI. The CDR3 totals 15 residues. This record comes from a study of OX40 agonist ivuxolimab in advanced cancers. Study as a whole: Ivuxolimab doses were 0.01, 0.1, 0.3, 1.5, 3 or 10 mg/kg every 2 weeks. Antecedent anti-PD-1, anti-PD-L1 or anti-CTLA-4 therapy was permissible, with roughly 36% having received some.

Notes on the study in general: Clonal expansion by week 6 occurred in CD4+ and CD8+ blood T cells (at 0.1 to 3.0 mg/kg).

Material: CD4+ or CD8+ T cells sorted from blood, obtained in a trial of the OX40 agonist ivuxolimab. The source of this sequence is an adult with an advanced solid tumor such as melanoma, head and neck, liver or kidney cancer. V and J are TRBV6-5 and TRBJ1-4; D perhaps matches TRBD1 (5 bases). The CDR3 region is CASSSPGSTNEKLFF. CDR3 coding DNA: TGTGCCAGCAGTTCCCCAGGGAGCACTAATGAAAAACTGTTTTTT.